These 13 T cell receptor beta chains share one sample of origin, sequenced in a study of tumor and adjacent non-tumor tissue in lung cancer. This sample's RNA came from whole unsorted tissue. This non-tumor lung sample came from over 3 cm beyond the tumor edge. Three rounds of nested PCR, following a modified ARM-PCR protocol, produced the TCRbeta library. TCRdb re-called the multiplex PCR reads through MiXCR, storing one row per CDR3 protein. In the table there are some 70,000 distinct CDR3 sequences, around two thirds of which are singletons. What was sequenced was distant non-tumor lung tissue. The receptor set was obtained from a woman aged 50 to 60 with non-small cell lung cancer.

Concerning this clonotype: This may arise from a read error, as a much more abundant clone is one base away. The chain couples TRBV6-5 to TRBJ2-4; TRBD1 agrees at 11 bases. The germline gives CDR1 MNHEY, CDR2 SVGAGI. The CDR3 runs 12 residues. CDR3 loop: CVSRADRGRTYF. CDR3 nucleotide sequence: TGTGTCAGCAGAGCGGACAGGGGGCGGACGTACTTC.

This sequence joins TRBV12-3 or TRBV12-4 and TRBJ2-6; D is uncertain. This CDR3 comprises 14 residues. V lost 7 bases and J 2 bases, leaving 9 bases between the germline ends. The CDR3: CASNLRTGANVLTF. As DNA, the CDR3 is TGTGCCAGCAACCTCAGGACTGGGGCCAACGTCCTGACTTTC.

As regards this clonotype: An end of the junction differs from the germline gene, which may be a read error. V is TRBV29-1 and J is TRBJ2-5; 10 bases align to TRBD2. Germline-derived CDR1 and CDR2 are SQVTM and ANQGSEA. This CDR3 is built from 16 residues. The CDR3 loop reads CSVAVNSGRIVETQYF. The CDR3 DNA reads TGCAGCGTTGCGGTTAATAGCGGGAGGATTGTGGAGACTCAGTACTTC.

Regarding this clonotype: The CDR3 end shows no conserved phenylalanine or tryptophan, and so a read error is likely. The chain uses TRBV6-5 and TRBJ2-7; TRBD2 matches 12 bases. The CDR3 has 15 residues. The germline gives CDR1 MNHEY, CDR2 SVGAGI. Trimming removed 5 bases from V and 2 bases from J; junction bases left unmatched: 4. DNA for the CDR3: TGTGCCAGCAGTCAGACTAGCGGGAGTCCCTACGAGCAGTACCTC. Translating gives CASSQTSGSPYEQYL.

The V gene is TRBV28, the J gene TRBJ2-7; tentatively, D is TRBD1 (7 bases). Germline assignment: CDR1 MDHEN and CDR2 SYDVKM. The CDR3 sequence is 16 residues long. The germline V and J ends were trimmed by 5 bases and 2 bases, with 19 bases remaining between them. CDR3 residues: CASSPNGGQRAYEQYF. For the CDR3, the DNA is TGTGCCAGCAGTCCTAATGGGGGACAGCGGGCCTACGAGCAGTACTTC.

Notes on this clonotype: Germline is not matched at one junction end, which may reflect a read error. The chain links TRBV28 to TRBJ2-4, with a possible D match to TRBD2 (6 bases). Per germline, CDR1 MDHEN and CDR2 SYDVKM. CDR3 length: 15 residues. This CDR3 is CASSFGLLAKNVQYF. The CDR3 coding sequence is TGTGCCAGCAGTTTTGGGTTACTAGCTAAAAACGTTCAGTACTTC.

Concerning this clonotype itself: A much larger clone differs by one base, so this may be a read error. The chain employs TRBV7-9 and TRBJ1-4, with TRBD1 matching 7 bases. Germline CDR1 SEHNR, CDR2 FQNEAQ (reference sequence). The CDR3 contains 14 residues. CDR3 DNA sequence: TGTGCCAGCAGCTTATTACAGGGGAATGAAAAACTGTCTTTT. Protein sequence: CASSLLQGNEKLSF.

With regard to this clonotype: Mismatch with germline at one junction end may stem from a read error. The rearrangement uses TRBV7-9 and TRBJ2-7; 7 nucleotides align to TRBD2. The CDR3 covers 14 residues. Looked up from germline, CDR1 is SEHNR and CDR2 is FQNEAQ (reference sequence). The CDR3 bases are TGTGCCAGCAGCTTAGCGGGAGGGCCCAACGAGCGGTACTTC. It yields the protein CASSLAGGPNERYF.

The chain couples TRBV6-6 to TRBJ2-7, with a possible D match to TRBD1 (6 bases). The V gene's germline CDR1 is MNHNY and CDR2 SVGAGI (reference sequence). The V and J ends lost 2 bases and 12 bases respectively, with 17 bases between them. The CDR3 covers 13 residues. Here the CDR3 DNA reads TGTGCCAGCAGTTACAAGGACAGTTACGAACGGTACTTC. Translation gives CASSYKDSYERYF.

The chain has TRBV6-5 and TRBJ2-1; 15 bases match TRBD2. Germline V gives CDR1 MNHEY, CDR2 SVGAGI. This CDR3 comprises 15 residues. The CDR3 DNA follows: TGTGTCGGCAGGACTAGCGGGAGGGCCTACAATGAGCAGTTCTTC. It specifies CVGRTSGRAYNEQFF.

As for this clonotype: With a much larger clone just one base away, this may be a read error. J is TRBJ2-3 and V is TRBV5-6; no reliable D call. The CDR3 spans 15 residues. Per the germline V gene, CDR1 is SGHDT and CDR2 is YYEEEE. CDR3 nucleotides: TGTGCCAACAGCTTGGGGTCCGCAAGCACAGATACGCAGTATTTT. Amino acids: CANSLGSASTDTQYF.

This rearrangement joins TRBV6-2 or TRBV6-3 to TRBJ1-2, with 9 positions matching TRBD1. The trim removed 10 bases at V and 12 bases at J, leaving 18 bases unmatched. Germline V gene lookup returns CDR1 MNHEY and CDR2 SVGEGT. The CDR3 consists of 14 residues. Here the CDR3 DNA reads TGTGCCATCAGCCGCGGACAGGGGCAGGATGGTCACACCTTC. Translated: CAISRGQGQDGHTF.

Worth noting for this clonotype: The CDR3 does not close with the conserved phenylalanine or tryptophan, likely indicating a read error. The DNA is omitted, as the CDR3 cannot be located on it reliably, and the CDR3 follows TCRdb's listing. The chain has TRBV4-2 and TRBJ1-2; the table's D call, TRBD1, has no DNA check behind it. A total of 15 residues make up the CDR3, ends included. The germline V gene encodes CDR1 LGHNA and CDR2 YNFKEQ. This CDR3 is CASSQEQGGHYDCTS.